This T cell receptor beta chain stems from a study of T cells in localized non-small cell lung cancer. The study, taken as a whole, reports: The study detected a median roughly 57 of the top 100 tumor clones in adjacent lung. A single tumor region was sequenced, leaving heterogeneity possible. Exceeding tumor, uninvolved adjacent lung had the highest T cell clonality. Blood T cell density predicted longer survival; adjacent-lung clonality, shorter.

Note on this clone: Its antigen is as yet unknown.

Assay used: immunoSEQ multiplex PCR; TCRdb lists only in-frame clones, some missing. The sample has about 74,000 clones, 84% seen once; the top ten hold approximately 1.3%. Sequenced material: peripheral blood, taken before any cancer treatment. The clonotype was recovered from a female donor at least 60 years old with stage I lung adenocarcinoma.

CDR3 sequence reads: CASSEGTSGRNEQFF. In DNA form, the CDR3 reads TGTGCCAGCAGTGAAGGTACTAGCGGGAGAAATGAGCAGTTCTTC. J is TRBJ2-1 and V is TRBV2, with 11 bases identical to TRBD2. V dropped 1 base and J dropped 7; count of bases not matched to a gene: 3. This CDR3 region has 15 residues. Per the germline V gene, CDR1 is SNHLY and CDR2 is FYNNEI.